The 15 T cell receptor beta chains below all came from one sample that was sequenced in a study of response to subunit inactivated influenza vaccine. TCRdb used MiXCR to reprocess the RT-PCR reads, holding one entry per CDR3 protein. The sample lists about 650,000 distinct CDR3 sequences, approximately 14% occurring once. Here the sequenced sample was PBMCs from blood, taken 11 to 12 days after vaccination. These receptors were collected from a man in his forties or fifties who received an inactivated influenza vaccine.

This clonotype was recorded a few times. The CDR3 loop reads CSVEIYGSGADTQYF. In DNA form, the CDR3 reads TGCAGCGTTGAAATATACGGAAGTGGAGCCGATACGCAGTATTTT. J is TRBJ2-3 and V is TRBV29-1; D ambiguous. V was cut by 2 bases and J by 6 bases, with 18 bases left in between. The CDR3 covers 15 residues. Germline CDR1 SQVTM, CDR2 ANQGSEA.

The rearrangement links TRBV28 to TRBJ2-7; 7 nucleotides agree with TRBD1. The CDR3 loop spans 19 amino acids. CDR1 is MDHEN, CDR2 SYDVKM, per germline. The J segment lost 0 bases and the V segment lost 3 bases, leaving 17 bases of the junction unmatched. The CDR3 spells CASSLNPGQIFISSYEQYF. In DNA form, the CDR3 reads TGTGCCAGCAGTTTGAACCCGGGACAGATCTTCATTAGCTCCTACGAGCAGTACTTC.

V and J are TRBV27 and TRBJ2-5, with 7 positions matching TRBD2. The CDR3 is made up of 16 amino acids. V dropped 2 bases and J dropped 4; count of bases not matched to a gene: 10. Germline assignment: CDR1 MNHEY and CDR2 SMNVEV (reference sequence). CDR3 in amino acids: CASSLEPSGATETQYF. The CDR3 region has the DNA TGTGCCAGCAGTTTAGAGCCTAGCGGAGCAACAGAGACCCAGTACTTC.

The V gene is TRBV27, the J gene TRBJ2-7, with TRBD1 identical over 7 bases. The V and J ends lost 3 bases and 6 bases, in that order; junction bases with no gene match: 5. The CDR3 covers 13 residues. Germline-derived CDR1 and CDR2 are MNHEY and SMNVEV (reference sequence). CDR3 DNA: TGTGCCAGCAGTTTTCCGGGACAGTTCGAGCAGTACTTC. Amino acids: CASSFPGQFEQYF.

The rearrangement joins TRBV3-1 to TRBJ1-5; 7 bases are shared with TRBD1. The germline V gene has CDR1 LGHDT and CDR2 YNNKEL (reference sequence). The CDR3 loop spans 16 amino acids. Trimming removed 1 base from V and 7 bases from J; junction bases left unmatched: 10. CDR3 sequence reads: CASSQGHPGGLQPQHF. CDR3 bases: TGTGCCAGCAGCCAAGGTCATCCAGGGGGTTTGCAGCCCCAGCATTTT.

Only a few counts were recorded for this clonotype. V usage is TRBV29-1 and J usage is TRBJ2-1, with TRBD2 identical over 11 bases. In germline, CDR1 is SQVTM, CDR2 ANQGSEA. The CDR3 is made up of 13 amino acids. The CDR3, as DNA: TGCAGAGTAGCGGGGGGGATGTGGAATGAGCAGTTCTTC. This gives the protein CRVAGGMWNEQFF.

The rearrangement uses TRBV6-5 and TRBJ1-2; TRBD1 aligns across 7 bases. The CDR3 has 15 residues. The V segment lost 2 bases and the J segment 3 bases; nucleotides outside the gene matches: 6. Germline V gene data show CDR1 as MNHEY and CDR2 as SVGAGI. The CDR3 reads CASSYEARGDYGYTF. Here the CDR3 DNA reads TGTGCCAGCAGTTACGAGGCCAGGGGGGACTATGGCTACACCTTC.

This clonotype was detected a few times. The V call is TRBV20-1, the J call TRBJ2-1; 11 nucleotides match TRBD2. Germline V CDR1 and CDR2: DFQATT, SNEGSKA (reference sequence). Trimming took 3 bases from V and 8 from J; bases not matched to a gene: 12. The length of the CDR3 is 16 residues. This chain's CDR3 is CSASRLTSGSYHEQFF. The CDR3, as DNA: TGCAGTGCTAGTAGGCTAACTAGCGGGAGTTATCATGAGCAGTTCTTC.

Points on this clonotype: Here the CDR3 omits its conserved ending phenylalanine or tryptophan, so a read error is the likely source. The CDR3 DNA reads TGTGCCAGCAGCTTAGTAGGAGACCAGCCCCAGCATCTT. Its protein is CASSLVGDQPQHL. V gene TRBV7-2 combines with J gene TRBJ1-5; D not certain. The germline V gene encodes CDR1 SGHTA and CDR2 FQGNSA. CDR3 length: 13 residues. Trimming removed 1 base at V and 7 bases at J, with 8 bases between.

In this sample, this clonotype turned up a few times. The V and J genes are TRBV3-1 and TRBJ2-1, with D possibly TRBD1 on 5 matching bases. This CDR3 has 14 amino acids. V was clipped by 10 bases and J by 9 bases, with 22 bases between them. Germline V gene sequence: CDR1 LGHDT, CDR2 YNNKEL (reference sequence). In DNA form, the CDR3 reads TGTGCCATTTCTTGGGGCGGTCCCTCTGGTGAGCAGTTCTTC. Amino acid sequence: CAISWGGPSGEQFF.

The chain is built from TRBV20-1 and TRBJ2-3, with 8 bases fitting TRBD2. This CDR3 is 15 amino acids long. V was clipped by 3 bases and J by 6 bases; unmatched bases: 11. The germline gives CDR1 DFQATT, CDR2 SNEGSKA (reference sequence). CDR3 sequence: CSASTGTSPGDTQYF. The CDR3 region has the DNA TGCAGTGCTAGCACCGGGACTAGTCCGGGGGATACGCAGTATTTT.

CDR3 protein: CASSQEWSSGGAIYEQFF. CDR3 in DNA: TGCGCCAGCAGCCAAGAATGGAGTAGCGGGGGGGCCATCTATGAGCAGTTCTTC. The chain has TRBV4-3 and TRBJ2-1, with TRBD2 matching 11 bases. V dropped 0 bases and J dropped 8; count of bases not matched to a gene: 12. This CDR3 has 18 residues. Germline CDR1 LGHNA, CDR2 YSLEER.

The chain couples TRBV5-1 to TRBJ2-5, with 10 positions matching TRBD2. The CDR3 loop spans 16 amino acids. Per germline, CDR1 SGHRS and CDR2 YFSETQ. Losses at the gene ends were 4 bases for V and 5 bases for J; bases not matched to a gene: 11. The CDR3 region has the DNA TGCGCCAGCAGCCCATCACTAGCGGGAACGGGGGAGACCCAGTACTTC. Amino acids: CASSPSLAGTGETQYF.

This clonotype was seen a handful of times. V gene TRBV6-2 or TRBV6-3 combines with J gene TRBJ2-1; perhaps TRBD2 as D (6 bases). V was pared by 8 bases and J by 4 bases, with 21 bases between. Germline CDR1 is MNHEY and CDR2 is SVGEGT. The CDR3 runs to 16 residues. The DNA for the CDR3 is TGTGCCAGCGGGGCGGGACGCCGAGAAGGTTACAATGAGCAGTTCTTC. Its protein product is CASGAGRREGYNEQFF.

The chain links TRBV28 to TRBJ2-7; D call uncertain. CDR1 is MDHEN and CDR2 is SYDVKM in the germline V gene. CDR3 length: 13 amino acids. Trimming removed 10 bases from V and 2 bases from J, with 15 bases in between. The CDR3 bases are TGTGCCACCATGGGATTCATCACCTACGAGCAGTACTTC. Translating gives CATMGFITYEQYF.